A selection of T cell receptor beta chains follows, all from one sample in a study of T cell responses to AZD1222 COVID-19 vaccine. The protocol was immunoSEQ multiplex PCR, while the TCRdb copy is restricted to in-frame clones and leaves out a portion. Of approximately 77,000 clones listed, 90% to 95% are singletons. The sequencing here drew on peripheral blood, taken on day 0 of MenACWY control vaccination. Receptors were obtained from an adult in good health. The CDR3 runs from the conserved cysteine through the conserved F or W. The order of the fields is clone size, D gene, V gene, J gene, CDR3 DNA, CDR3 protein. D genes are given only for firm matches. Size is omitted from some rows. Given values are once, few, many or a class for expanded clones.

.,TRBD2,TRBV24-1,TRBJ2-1,TGTGCCACCAGTGATGTGGGTAGCGGGTCAAGCTCCTACAATGAGCAGTTCTTC,CATSDVGSGSSSYNEQFF
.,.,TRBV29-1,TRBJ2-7,TGCAGCGTTGAAGCGGCCGGGGGCTACGAGCAGTACTTC,CSVEAAGGYEQYF
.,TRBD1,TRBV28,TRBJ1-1,TGTGCCAGCAGTTTGAGTGACAGGGGCACTGAAGCTTTCTTT,CASSLSDRGTEAFF
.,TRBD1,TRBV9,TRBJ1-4,TGTGCCAGCAGCCGAGATGGGGGACAGCTTAATGAAAAACTGTTTTTT,CASSRDGGQLNEKLFF
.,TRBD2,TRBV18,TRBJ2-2,TGTGCCAGCTCGCTGCTAACCGGGACTAGCGGGATCATCACCGGGGAGCTGTTTTTT,CASSLLTGTSGIITGELFF
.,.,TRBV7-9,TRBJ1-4,TGTGCCAGCAGTATTGGGCAGGGCGATGAAAAACTGTTTTTT,CASSIGQGDEKLFF
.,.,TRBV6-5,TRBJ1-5,TGTGCCAGCAGTTCCACCGCAGGGACCCGGCCCCAGCATTTT,CASSSTAGTRPQHF
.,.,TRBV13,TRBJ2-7,TGTGCCAGCAGCTTGATGACTGGGACTGGGGAGCAGTACTTC,CASSLMTGTGEQYF
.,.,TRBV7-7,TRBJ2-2,TGTGCCAGCACCCAGGGTCAACTGCCCGGGGAGCTGTTTTTT,CASTQGQLPGELFF
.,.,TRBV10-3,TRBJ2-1,TGTGCCATCAGTGAAAGCCAACGGGATGAGCAGTTCTTC,CAISESQRDEQFF
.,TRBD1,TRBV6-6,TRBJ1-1,TGTGCCAGCAGGTGGACAGGGGGCAGGAACACTGAAGCTTTCTTT,CASRWTGGRNTEAFF
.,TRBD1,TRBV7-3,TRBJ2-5,TGTGCCAGCAGCTATAACGGACAGGGAGGAGAGACCCAGTACTTC,CASSYNGQGGETQYF
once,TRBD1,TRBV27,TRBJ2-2,TGTGCCAGCAGTTCAATGGGGAGGACAGGGACCGGGGAGCTGTTTTTT,CASSSMGRTGTGELFF
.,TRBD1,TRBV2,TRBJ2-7,TGTGCCAGCAGGGAACAGGGGGAGCAGTACTTC,CASREQGEQYF
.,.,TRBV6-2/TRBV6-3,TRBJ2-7,TGTGCCAGCAGTTCATTACCAACCCGCTACGAGCAGTACTTC,CASSSLPTRYEQYF
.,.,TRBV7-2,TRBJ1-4,TGTGCCAGCAGCTTAAGGCCCCCGGGTACCTTTAATGAAAAACTGTTTTTT,CASSLRPPGTFNEKLFF
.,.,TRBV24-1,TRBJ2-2,TGTGCCACCAGTGCTCGAGCTTACACCGGGGAGCTGTTTTTT,CATSARAYTGELFF
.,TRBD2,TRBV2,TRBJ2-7,TGTGCCAGCACCACGGGGGGTAGGTTGTCCTACGAGCAGTACTTC,CASTTGGRLSYEQYF
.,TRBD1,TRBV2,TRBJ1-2,TGTGCCAGCAGCGGACAGGGGTTATTGGAAGGCTACACCTTC,CASSGQGLLEGYTF
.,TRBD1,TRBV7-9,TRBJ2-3,TGTGCCAGCAGGCGACAGGGGATAGGCACAGATACGCAGTATTTT,CASRRQGIGTDTQYF
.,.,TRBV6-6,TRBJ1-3,TGTGCCAGCAGACAGAGCTCTGGAAACACCATATATTTT,CASRQSSGNTIYF
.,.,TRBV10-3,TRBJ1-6,TGTGCCATCAGGGGGGGTAATTCACCCCTCCACTTT,CAIRGGNSPLHF
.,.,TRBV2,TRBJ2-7,TGTGCCAGCAGCGAAAGGGAATCCTACGAGCAGTACTTC,CASSERESYEQYF
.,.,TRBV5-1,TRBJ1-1,TGCGCCAGCAGCTCGGACATTTGGGGCCTGGACACTGAAGCTTTCTTT,CASSSDIWGLDTEAFF
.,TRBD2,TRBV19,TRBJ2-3,TGTGCCAGTACCCGGCGGGCTAGCGGGAGTTTGGCAGATACGCAGTATTTT,CASTRRASGSLADTQYF
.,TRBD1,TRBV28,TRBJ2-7,TGTGCCAGCAGTCTGGGACAGCCAGGCATTTACGAGCAGTACTTC,CASSLGQPGIYEQYF
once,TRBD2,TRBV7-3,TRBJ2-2,TGTGCCAGCAGCTTTAGCGGGGGGGCAGAGACCGGGGAGCTGTTTTTT,CASSFSGGAETGELFF
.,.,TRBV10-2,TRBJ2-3,TGCGCCAGCAGTGGGGACTCAGATACGCAGTATTTT,CASSGDSDTQYF
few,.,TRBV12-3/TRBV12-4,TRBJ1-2,TGTGCCAGCAGTTTGGCTGCGGGAGGCGGCTACACCTTC,CASSLAAGGGYTF
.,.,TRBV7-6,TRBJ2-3,TGTGCCAGCAGCTCAAGAACAGATACGCAGTATTTT,CASSSRTDTQYF
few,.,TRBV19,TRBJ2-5,TGTGCCAGTAGTATGGGCATCGAAGAGACCCAGTACTTC,CASSMGIEETQYF
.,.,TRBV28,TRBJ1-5,TGTGCCAGCAGTTTACTGGCGGGGGTTGATCAGCCCCAGCATTTT,CASSLLAGVDQPQHF
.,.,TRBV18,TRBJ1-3,TGTGCCAGCTCACCGCTGGGGGCATCTGGAAACACCATATATTTT,CASSPLGASGNTIYF
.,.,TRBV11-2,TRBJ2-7,TGTGCCAGCAGCCTACCCGGGCTCTACGAGCAGTACTTC,CASSLPGLYEQYF
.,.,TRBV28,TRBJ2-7,TGTGCCAGCAGTTTTCTCGCGAGTGGTGGAAGAAGCTCCTACGAGCAGTACTTC,CASSFLASGGRSSYEQYF